These T cell receptor beta chains were read from a single sample in a study of blood T cell repertoires in COVID-19. The assay was immunoSEQ multiplex PCR, and TCRdb's table has in-frame clones only and misses some. The data contain roughly 100,000 clones, approximately 90% of them singletons. The sequenced material came from peripheral blood. These TCRs come from a woman aged 80 or over in a cohort sampled during active COVID-19. Both conserved end residues are part of each CDR3. A D gene is named only where the DNA matches it firmly. Only some rows state a clone size, as once, few, many or a class for expanded clones.

cdr3_length	d_call	clone_size	v_call	j_call	cdr3_nt	cdr3_aa
12	.	.	TRBV7-9	TRBJ2-5	TGTGCCAGCAGGGGGGCGGGAGAGACCCAGTACTTC	CASRGAGETQYF
13	.	.	TRBV2	TRBJ1-5	TGTGCCAGCAGTTCCCCAGGGTACCAGCCCCAGCATTTT	CASSSPGYQPQHF
13	TRBD1	.	TRBV12-3/TRBV12-4	TRBJ1-5	TGTGCCAGCACTCGGGACAGGGATCAGCCCCAGCATTTT	CASTRDRDQPQHF
19	TRBD2	.	TRBV4-2	TRBJ2-3	TGTGCCAGCAGCCAAGATGCACTAGCGGTCCGAGGGCCCACAGATACGCAGTATTTT	CASSQDALAVRGPTDTQYF
15	.	.	TRBV3-1/TRBV3-2	TRBJ1-2	TGTGCCAGCAGCTCAATCACCAGGTCTGGCTATGGCTACACCTTC	CASSSITRSGYGYTF
13	.	.	TRBV2	TRBJ2-6	TGTGCCAGCACCCTTTCTGGGGCCAACGTCCTGACTTTC	CASTLSGANVLTF
17	TRBD2	.	TRBV5-1	TRBJ2-7	TGCGCCAGCAGCACGGGACTAGCGGGAGAAGTGAGGGACGAGCAGTACTTC	CASSTGLAGEVRDEQYF
15	TRBD2	once	TRBV2	TRBJ2-5	TGTGCCAGCAGTCCGACTAGCGGGGTTGCCGAGACCCAGTACTTC	CASSPTSGVAETQYF
12	.	once	TRBV19	TRBJ1-6	TGTGCCAGTACCAGGGATAATTCACCCCTCCACTTT	CASTRDNSPLHF
15	TRBD2	.	TRBV25-1	TRBJ2-5	TGTGCCAGCATTCGGACTAGCGGGAGCAGGGAGACCCAGTACTTC	CASIRTSGSRETQYF
15	.	once	TRBV5-1	TRBJ2-1	TGCGCCAGCAGCTTGACGGCGGGGCCGTACAATGAGCAGTTCTTC	CASSLTAGPYNEQFF
17	.	.	TRBV6-2/TRBV6-3	TRBJ1-6	TGTGCCAGCAGTTACTCGAATGGTGTCCGGGATAATTCACCCCTCCACTTT	CASSYSNGVRDNSPLHF
15	.	.	TRBV5-1	TRBJ2-7	TGCGCCAGCAGCTTGGTAAGTCTAGGCTCCTACGAGCAGTACTTC	CASSLVSLGSYEQYF
18	TRBD2	few	TRBV10-1	TRBJ2-3	TGCGCCAGCAGCCCGACTAGCGGAGACAGTTCTAGCACAGATACGCAGTATTTT	CASSPTSGDSSSTDTQYF
13	.	few	TRBV27	TRBJ2-7	TGTGCCAGCAGTTACGGGGGTCGGGACGAGCAGTACTTC	CASSYGGRDEQYF
14	.	.	TRBV19	TRBJ1-1	TGTGCCAGTCGTTGGGGCCCCGGGAACACTGAAGCTTTCTTT	CASRWGPGNTEAFF
13	.	.	TRBV6-5	TRBJ2-7	TGTGCAGCTGGAAGAGGACAGACCTACGAGCAGTACTTC	CAAGRGQTYEQYF
13	.	.	TRBV9	TRBJ2-1	TGTGCCAGCAGCGAGACCCCTGAGAGCCGGGGGTTCTTC	CASSETPESRGFF
13	.	.	TRBV5-1	TRBJ1-1	TGCGCCAGCAGCTTGGCGGTAGAATCTGAAGCTTTCTTT	CASSLAVESEAFF
15	.	.	TRBV10-2	TRBJ2-2	TGCGCCAGCAGTGAAGGGACACGAAACACCGGGGAGCTGTTTTTT	CASSEGTRNTGELFF
12	TRBD1	.	TRBV10-3	TRBJ1-5	TGTGCAACACAGGGGGCGGGTCAGCCCCAGCATTTT	CATQGAGQPQHF
12	.	.	TRBV12-3/TRBV12-4	TRBJ1-1	TGTGCCAGCAGTGGGGGCGAGGGACAAGCTTTCTTT	CASSGGEGQAFF
14	TRBD2	.	TRBV15	TRBJ2-1	TGTGCCACCAGACTAGCGGGTGCCTACAATGAGCAGTTCTTC	CATRLAGAYNEQFF
16	TRBD2	.	TRBV7-9	TRBJ2-1	TGTGCCAGCAGCCAAAGTGGACTAGCGAACAACAATGAGCAGTTCTTC	CASSQSGLANNNEQFF
15	TRBD1	few	TRBV3-1/TRBV3-2	TRBJ2-5	TGTGCCAGCAGCCTCGGACAGGGGGATGTGGAGACCCAGTACTTC	CASSLGQGDVETQYF
14	.	.	TRBV5-1	TRBJ2-3	TGCGCCAGCAGCTTGGGGCCCAGCACAGATACGCAGTATTTT	CASSLGPSTDTQYF
19	TRBD2	.	TRBV7-7	TRBJ2-7	TGTGCTAGCAGCTTAAACGGAACCTACGGGACTAGCGTACTGTACGAGCAGTACTTC	CASSLNGTYGTSVLYEQYF
15	.	once	TRBV6-5	TRBJ2-3	TGTGCCAGCAGCTTGGGGGGGCGCATCACAGATACGCAGTATTTT	CASSLGGRITDTQYF
12	.	.	TRBV6-1	TRBJ1-4	TGTGCCAGCAGTGAAAGGCAGGGAAAACTGTTTTTT	CASSERQGKLFF
14	TRBD1	.	TRBV7-7	TRBJ2-3	TGTGCTAGCAGCACGGGACAGACCACAGATACGCAGTATTTT	CASSTGQTTDTQYF
16	.	few	TRBV24-1	TRBJ2-2	TGTGCCACCAGTGACCCCGGGCAGGGGAGGGCCGGGGAGCTGTTTTTT	CATSDPGQGRAGELFF